A selection of T cell receptor beta chains follows, all from one sample in a study of T cell repertoires in cytomegalovirus infection. TCRdb processed the reads anew with MiXCR; each CDR3 protein has one entry. The table records hundreds of thousands of distinct CDR3 sequences, about 24% of them present only once. Source material: CD8+ T cells from PBMCs. The receptors originated from a human donor in good health (CMV status not recorded). Some clones in this sample may be carry-over from other donors' samples. The CDR3 runs from the conserved cysteine through the conserved F or W. A row's size may be missing; if present it is once, few, many or a size class.

J gene,CDR3 length,V gene,clone size,CDR3 protein
TRBJ1-4,15,TRBV7-2,many,CASSTNRGQREKLFF
TRBJ2-1,17,TRBV6-1,.,CASSEFHGTESYNEQFF
TRBJ2-2,19,TRBV10-3,many,CAISESSAGTPPNTGELFF
TRBJ1-5,17,TRBV28,.,CASSYPRDRVFNQPQHF
TRBJ1-2,17,TRBV9,.,CASSSSGPRQGGYGYTF
TRBJ1-5,14,TRBV28,few,CASEGGQNNQPQHF
TRBJ1-1,13,TRBV12-3/TRBV12-4,.,CASSASGTGEAFF
TRBJ1-1,15,TRBV25-1,.,CASSARTGGGTEAFF
TRBJ1-1,14,TRBV3-1,few,CASSQDPPGIGAFF
TRBJ2-1,15,TRBV5-6,few,CASSFRAGPYNEQFF
TRBJ1-5,13,TRBV4-1,many,CASSPLGDQPQHF
TRBJ2-3,15,TRBV7-2,many,CASSYGRAGTDTQYF
TRBJ2-1,14,TRBV2,few,CARNRGASYNEQFF
TRBJ1-1,16,TRBV6-6,.,CASSYKPDRLHTEAFF
TRBJ1-5,14,TRBV28,few,CATSSGYSNQPQHF
TRBJ2-1,13,TRBV29-1,once,CSVDGGGYNEQFF
TRBJ1-1,10,TRBV7-4,.,CASSINEAFF
TRBJ2-1,14,TRBV5-4,few,CASSLRPQDNEQFF
TRBJ2-5,14,TRBV2,.,CASSLVAAAETQYF
TRBJ1-1,17,TRBV6-5,.,CASSYIGGTDLNTVAFF
TRBJ2-7,15,TRBV7-9,.,CASSREGTMVGEQYF
TRBJ1-1,13,TRBV28,.,CASSRQGGPEAFF
TRBJ2-5,14,TRBV7-8,many,CASSFPRTWETQYF
TRBJ1-1,12,TRBV7-9,few,CASSFLGPEAFF
TRBJ2-1,16,TRBV12-5,few,CASGRAGQGPNNEQFF
TRBJ1-1,14,TRBV5-1,.,CTSSLEGGGTEAFF
TRBJ2-5,14,TRBV29-1,.,CSVKDRGNGETQYF
TRBJ2-2,13,TRBV6-2/TRBV6-3,.,CASSPGTLGELFF
TRBJ1-4,15,TRBV7-2,many,CASSVTGQSNEKLFF
TRBJ2-1,14,TRBV7-9,.,CASSLRSGDNEQFF
TRBJ2-1,16,TRBV5-1,few,CASSLTQGGTYNEQFF
TRBJ2-1,13,TRBV7-6,many,CASIGVGSNEQFF
TRBJ2-5,12,TRBV29-1,few,CSGGRVGETQYF
TRBJ2-2,13,TRBV5-1,.,CASSFLGDGELFF
TRBJ2-1,15,TRBV12-3/TRBV12-4,few,CASSFRGGTIDEQFF